This T cell receptor (beta chain) was documented in a study of blood T cell repertoires in COVID-19. Study context: Samples came from the United States, Italy and Spain, spanning acute and convalescent COVID-19.

This clone was observed a single time. Original data processing: Quantification of nucleated cells was approximated via reference gene primer amplification. The assay was immunoSEQ multiplex PCR, and TCRdb's table has in-frame clones only and misses some. V, J and clone size derive from that table, while D and trimming were established from the DNA sequence. The sample has some 210,000 clones, about 86% seen once. The sample was PBMCs or T cells enriched from blood (not recorded which). The receptor was isolated from a woman aged 50 to 60 with acute COVID-19.

The CDR3 region is CASSLGALGDNQPQHF. The CDR3 DNA sequence: TGTGCCAGCAGCTTAGGCGCTCTGGGAGACAATCAGCCCCAGCATTTT. The rearrangement links TRBV11-3 to TRBJ1-5; the D is unclear. Between the trimmed V and J ends, which lost 1 base and 3 bases, there was a span of 13 bases. Germline CDR1 SGHNT, CDR2 YENEEA. The CDR3 is 16 residues long.